This paragraph reports one TCR beta chain. The data are from a study of blood T cell repertoires in COVID-19. J lost 2 bases, V lost 3 bases, and 12 bases had no gene match. The CDR3 is 18 amino acids. The V gene's germline CDR1 is KGHSH and CDR2 LQKENI. Original analysis: Amplification of reference gene primers was used by the study to estimate nucleated cell counts. Sequenced by immunoSEQ multiplex PCR; TCRdb stores in-frame clones only, minus some. V and J calls and clone size are given by that table; D and trimming were obtained from the DNA. Among about 240,000 clones listed, about 85% were seen once.

Material for sequencing was peripheral blood. The TCR originated in a woman aged 55-69 years with active or convalescent COVID-19. The rearrangement links TRBV18 to TRBJ2-3; 9 bases are a match to TRBD2. The CDR3 sequence is CASSPVPVVAGATDTQYF. DNA for the CDR3: TGTGCCAGCTCACCCGTGCCCGTGGTAGCGGGGGCCACAGATACGCAGTATTTT. The whole variable domain, filled in from reference TRBV18 and TRBJ2-3, reads NAGVMQNPRHLVRRRGQEARLRCSPMKGHSHVYWYRQLPEEGLKFMVYLQKENIIDESGMPKERFSAEFPKEGPSILRIQQVVRGDSAAYFCASSPVPVVAGATDTQYFGPGTRLTVL.